This TCR beta chain was found in a study of Graves' ophthalmopathy and Graves' hyperthyroidism. Study-level points and caveats: Most clonotypes expanded in thyroid above 0.001 frequency were present in blood too.

CDR3 size: 13 residues. Trimming took 5 bases from V and 2 from J, leaving 13 bases between them. Germline lookup yields CDR1 DFQATT and CDR2 SNEGSKA (reference sequence). RNA served as the template for amplifying TCR beta CDR3 regions. An opening RT-PCR round employed HTBI primers and preceded a second-round multiplex PCR. MiXCR, applied by TCRdb to the multiplex PCR reads, yields one record per CDR3 protein. Of some 400,000 distinct CDR3 sequences in the sample, 15% to 20% were seen once. This clonotype was seen repeatedly, ten times or more. What it recognizes is unknown. Donors with ophthalmopathy: moderate-to-severe activity, CAS ≥3, NOSPECS ≥4, duration under 3 months. Clinical symptoms and serum thyroxine were used for diagnosis; TRAb, thyroid ultrasound and orbital computed tomography were also relied on. The PBMC fraction was derived from under 11 ml of fresh peripheral blood.

The genes are TRBV20-1 and TRBJ2-7; D gene uncertain. Sequenced input: peripheral blood. The sequence came from a woman between 18 and 29 years old with Graves' ophthalmopathy. The CDR3 reads CSARPTTAYEQYF. CDR3 DNA: TGCAGTGCTCGCCCCACGACCGCCTACGAGCAGTACTTC.